A single sample gave rise to the 9 T cell receptor beta chains below, sequenced in a study of blood T cells in healthy people across ages (dated by TCRdb to between 2015 and 2016). Receptors were amplified or captured by 5' RACE. Instrument used: Illumina HiSeq 2500. The second PCR ran for about 7 to 11 cycles and used a J-beta primer mix along with a sample-barcoded 5' primer. The public reads were quality trimmed at Q25 with fastp and then assembled into clones with MiXCR by TCRdb, keeping productive beta chains. Every entry covers one CDR3 protein and lists the most common genes and DNA from its rows. For this sample the table gives about 400,000 distinct CDR3 sequences, of which approximately 47% were detected only once. The ten largest account for under 65% of the sample. Sequencing was carried out using blood. These receptors came from a man aged 60 to 69 in good health.

CDR3 region: CASSRGDNYGYTF. DNA for the CDR3: TGTGCCAGCAGCCGGGGGGATAACTATGGCTACACCTTC. This sequence joins TRBV5-5 and TRBJ1-2; D possibly corresponds to TRBD1 (5 bases). V was shortened by 4 bases and J by 1 base, with 8 bases between the two germline ends. The germline V gene has CDR1 SGHKS and CDR2 YYEKEE (reference sequence). This CDR3 has 13 residues.

The CDR3 spells CASRRIGADGANVLTF. CDR3 coding DNA: TGTGCCAGCAGACGAATCGGGGCGGATGGGGCCAACGTCCTGACTTTC. The chain uses TRBV19 and TRBJ2-6; the D call may be TRBD1 or TRBD2 (5 bases each). Trimming took 9 bases from V and 3 from J, leaving 18 bases between them. The CDR3 has 16 amino acids. CDR1 LNHDA and CDR2 SQIVND come from the germline V gene (reference sequence).

This rearrangement joins TRBV6-4 to TRBJ1-6; D is uncertain. In germline, CDR1 is MRHNA, CDR2 SNTAGT. The V end was cut by 4 bases, the J end by 9 bases, with 16 bases between. This CDR3 spans 15 amino acids. The CDR3 coding sequence is TGTGCCAGCAGTGTAGGCGGGGAGGCAATTTCACCCCTCCACTTT. It translates to CASSVGGEAISPLHF.

The rearrangement joins TRBV6-4 to TRBJ1-2; D possibly corresponds to TRBD1 (5 bases). V lost 4 bases, J lost 4 bases, and 13 bases lay in between. This CDR3 has 14 residues. Germline V CDR1 and CDR2: MRHNA, SNTAGT. The CDR3, as DNA: TGTGCCAGCAGTGGACAGCAGGGCTCCTATGGCTACACCTTC. Its protein is CASSGQQGSYGYTF.

This clonotype was recorded a few times. This rearrangement joins TRBV12-3 or TRBV12-4 to TRBJ1-2; 7 bases match TRBD1. Unmatched junction bases numbered 14, after V lost 6 bases and J lost 7 bases. This CDR3 has 15 amino acids. The CDR3 nucleotides read TGTGCCAGCAGCCCGAGGTTTGACAGGGCGGGTGGCTACACCTTC. Protein: CASSPRFDRAGGYTF.

As DNA, the CDR3 is TGCAGTGCTAGAGTAGGGGACTACGAGCAGTACTTC. Translated, it gives CSARVGDYEQYF. The rearrangement joins TRBV20-1 to TRBJ2-4; D might be TRBD1 (5 bases). The DNA matches TRBJ2-7 better at its end, which makes the J call doubtful. There are 12 residues in the CDR3. CDR1 is DFQATT, CDR2 SNEGSKA, per germline (reference sequence).

This clonotype appeared a few times. This sequence joins TRBV20-1 and TRBJ2-3; D unresolved. Germline V gene data show CDR1 as DFQATT and CDR2 as SNEGSKA (reference sequence). V lost 6 bases and J 2 bases, leaving 9 bases between the germline ends. This CDR3 has 12 amino acids. For the CDR3, the DNA is TGCAGTGCCCGACGCCCCACAGATACGCAGTATTTT. Protein product: CSARRPTDTQYF.

The CDR3 is CALTGVFDGYTF. The CDR3 DNA sequence: TGTGCCTTAACAGGGGTTTTTGACGGCTACACCTTC. The rearrangement links TRBV30 to TRBJ1-2; 7 bases are a match to TRBD1. Unmatched junction bases numbered 10, after V lost 7 bases and J lost 8 bases. This CDR3 spans 12 amino acids. The germline V gene has CDR1 GTSNPN and CDR2 SVGIG (reference sequence).

The CDR3 loop is CASSPDRGGSEKLFF. Written as DNA, the CDR3 is TGTGCCAGCTCGCCGGACAGAGGGGGAAGTGAAAAACTGTTTTTT. The chain is built from TRBV18 and TRBJ1-4, with a tentative D call TRBD1 (6 bases). Germline V lookup: CDR1 KGHSH, CDR2 LQKENI. The CDR3 is 15 residues long. Between the trimmed V and J ends, which lost 6 bases and 7 bases, there was a span of 18 bases.